A single sample gave rise to the 29 T cell receptor beta chains below, sequenced in a study of CD8+CD57+ T cells in acquired aplastic anemia. Profiling of TCR beta VDJ combinations and CDR3 sequences used genomic DNA as template. TCRdb reprocessed the reads with MiXCR, giving one entry per CDR3 protein. The table has under 200,000 distinct CDR3 sequences, roughly 47% seen once. Sequenced input: sorted CD4+, CD8+, or CD8+CD57+ T cells (not recorded which) from PBMCs. Receptor source: a human donor in good health.

This clonotype has only a few counts. The chain uses TRBV6-1 and TRBJ1-3; 9 bases are a match to TRBD1. The CDR3 has 13 amino acids. CDR1 and CDR2 from the germline V gene are MNHNS and SASEGT. The ends lost 6 bases at V and 7 bases at J; junction bases unmatched: 4. CDR3 coding DNA: TGTGCCAGCAGGGGGACAGGGTTCAACACCATATATTTT. Residues: CASRGTGFNTIYF.

In this sample, this clonotype turned up many times. V is TRBV6-5 and J is TRBJ1-6, with unresolved D. CDR3 length: 14 amino acids. V lost 4 bases to trimming and J lost 13 bases, with 17 bases between them. Per germline, CDR1 MNHEY and CDR2 SVGAGI. The CDR3 region has the DNA TGTGCCAGCAGTTCCCCAGCCCCGGTGGGGCCCCTCCACTTT. The encoded protein is CASSSPAPVGPLHF.

The chain carries TRBV3-1 and TRBJ2-1, with TRBD2 identical over 15 bases. Germline V gives CDR1 LGHDT, CDR2 YNNKEL (reference sequence). The J segment lost 7 bases and the V segment lost 3 bases, leaving 4 bases of the junction unmatched. The CDR3 sequence is 16 residues long. The CDR3 region has the DNA TGTGCCAGCAGCCAGGGACTAGCGGGAGGTGAGAATGAGCAGTTCTTC. Encoded protein: CASSQGLAGGENEQFF.

In this sample, this clonotype turned up many times. The rearrangement links TRBV5-1 to TRBJ2-2; D unclear. V was clipped by 5 bases and J by 5 bases, with 19 bases between them. Germline CDR1 is SGHRS and CDR2 is YFSETQ. The CDR3 extends over 16 amino acids. CDR3 protein: CASREGPGQRTGELFF. The CDR3 DNA follows: TGCGCCAGCAGGGAAGGACCGGGCCAACGGACCGGGGAGCTGTTTTTT.

This chain connects TRBV7-2 to TRBJ1-1; D is unclear. From germline, CDR1 is SGHTA and CDR2 FQGNSA. Trimming removed 3 bases from V and 9 bases from J, with 5 bases in between. This CDR3 contains 10 residues. The CDR3 region has the DNA TGTGCCAGCAGCTTTTTACAAGCTTTCTTT. Amino acids: CASSFLQAFF.

The J gene is TRBJ2-1, the V gene TRBV2, with 14 bases identical to TRBD2. The germline V gene has CDR1 SNHLY and CDR2 FYNNEI. This CDR3 has 16 amino acids. With 3 bases clipped from V and 6 bases from J, the junction kept 4 bases outside the gene matches. The DNA of the CDR3 is TGTGCCAGCAGTGAGGGACTAGCGGGGGAAGTCAATGAGCAGTTCTTC. Protein sequence: CASSEGLAGEVNEQFF.

The J gene is TRBJ2-5, the V gene TRBV10-1; maybe TRBD2 (5 bases). This CDR3 has 16 residues. V gave up 6 bases and J gave up 1 base, with 18 bases separating them. Germline loops: CDR1 WNHNN, CDR2 SYGVQD (reference sequence). The CDR3 loop reads CASSGSGLGVQETQYF. The CDR3 coding sequence is TGCGCCAGCAGCGGAAGCGGTCTTGGGGTCCAAGAGACCCAGTACTTC.

This clonotype was seen at least ten times. The V gene is TRBV24-1, the J gene TRBJ1-5; maybe TRBD1 (5 bases). Germline V CDR1 and CDR2: KGHDR, SFDVKD. V gave up 4 bases and J gave up 6 bases, with 12 bases separating them. CDR3 length: 14 residues. The CDR3 nucleotides read TGTGCCACCAGTGACAGGGCTTACGGTCAGCCCCAGCATTTT. It codes for CATSDRAYGQPQHF.

This clonotype was observed many times. The rearrangement joins TRBV19 to TRBJ1-1; TRBD1 aligns across 7 bases. V shed 8 bases and J 7 bases; nucleotides not matched to a gene: 4. The CDR3 length is 11 residues. Germline CDR1 LNHDA, CDR2 SQIVND (reference sequence). DNA of the CDR3: TGTGCCAGTGAGGACAGGAGTGAAGCTTTCTTT. Encoded protein: CASEDRSEAFF.

The chain combines TRBV30 with TRBJ2-7; D may match TRBD1 or TRBD2 (5 bases each). CDR1 and CDR2 (germline): GTSNPN, SVGIG (reference sequence). The CDR3 consists of 10 residues. With 8 bases removed from V and 2 bases from J, the gap between germline ends came to 7 bases. CDR3 in DNA: TGTGCCGGGGGTACCTACGAGCAGTACTTC. Translation gives CAGGTYEQYF.

This clonotype came up many times. The chain joins TRBV11-2 to TRBJ1-2, with 7 nucleotides matching TRBD1. The CDR3 loop spans 14 amino acids. Germline V lookup: CDR1 SGHAT, CDR2 FQNNGV. V gave up 4 bases and J gave up 4 bases; unmatched junction bases: 6. This chain's CDR3 is CASSSNRGGYGYTF. CDR3 bases: TGTGCCAGCAGCTCGAACAGGGGAGGCTATGGCTACACCTTC.

This clonotype was counted a few times. This rearrangement joins TRBV7-6 to TRBJ2-5, with D possibly called TRBD1 or TRBD2 (5 bases each). CDR1 and CDR2 from the germline V gene are SGHVS and FNYEAQ. This CDR3 is built from 17 residues. The ends were cut back, 1 base at V and 3 bases at J, with 18 bases in the middle. As DNA, the CDR3 is TGTGCCAGCAGCTTAGTGGGGCGAGGGCATCCTAAAGAGACCCAGTACTTC. Protein product: CASSLVGRGHPKETQYF. Full variable domain (remainder filled in from reference TRBV7-6 and TRBJ2-5): GAGVSQSPRYKVTKRGQDVALRCDPISGHVSLYWYRQALGQGPEFLTYFNYEAQQDKSGLPNDRFSAERPEGSISTLTIQRTEQRDSAMYRCASSLVGRGHPKETQYFGPGTRLLVL.

This clonotype was counted a few times. V gene TRBV11-2 combines with J gene TRBJ2-2, with TRBD2 matching 7 bases. The V gene's germline CDR1 is SGHAT and CDR2 FQNNGV. J gave up 6 bases and V 3 bases, and 7 bases lay outside the gene matches. There are 15 residues in the CDR3. CDR3: CASSFGRGRAGELFF. The CDR3 DNA sequence: TGTGCCAGCAGCTTCGGTCGGGGGAGGGCCGGGGAGCTGTTTTTT.

The table lists this clonotype with a few counts. V usage is TRBV20-1 and J usage is TRBJ2-7; 7 positions agree with TRBD2. Trimming removed 5 bases from V and 6 bases from J; junction bases left unmatched: 4. The CDR3 contains 11 residues. Looked up from germline, CDR1 is DFQATT and CDR2 is SNEGSKA (reference sequence). CDR3 loop: CSAGLVGEQYF. CDR3 bases: TGCAGTGCTGGACTAGTGGGCGAGCAGTACTTC.

This clonotype was observed a single time. The rearrangement links TRBV12-3 or TRBV12-4 to TRBJ2-5; D may match TRBD1 or TRBD2 (5 bases each). The CDR3 length is 15 residues. Trimming removed 2 bases at V and 5 bases at J, with 15 bases between. The CDR3 here is CASSLTRQWEETQYF. In DNA, the CDR3 is TGTGCCAGCAGTTTAACGAGACAGTGGGAGGAGACCCAGTACTTC.

In this sample, this clonotype turned up many times. V usage is TRBV10-3 and J usage is TRBJ1-2; no firm D call. Germline assignment: CDR1 ENHRY and CDR2 SYGVKD. This CDR3 has 14 residues. The V end lost 5 bases, the J end lost 1 base, and 11 bases lay between the germline ends. The DNA for the CDR3 is TGTGCCATCAGTAGTATCCGGGGTAACTATGGCTACACCTTC. It yields the protein CAISSIRGNYGYTF.

The chain employs TRBV7-9 and TRBJ2-7; the match to TRBD1 covers 8 bases. The CDR3 extends over 14 amino acids. Germline V CDR1 and CDR2: SEHNR, FQNEAQ (reference sequence). V shed 5 bases, J shed 7 bases, and the junction held 10 bases outside the gene matches. The CDR3: CASSPNQGAGEQYF. CDR3 coding DNA: TGTGCCAGCAGCCCCAACCAGGGGGCCGGGGAGCAGTACTTC.

This clonotype occurred many times. The V call is TRBV24-1, the J call TRBJ1-2; D gene ambiguous. This CDR3 spans 13 amino acids. Trimming left V 4 bases short and J 9 bases short, with 14 bases between. The V gene's germline CDR1 is KGHDR and CDR2 SFDVKD. The CDR3 is CATSDSDAPSYTF. For the CDR3, the DNA is TGTGCCACCAGTGACAGTGACGCACCCAGCTACACCTTC.

This clonotype was detected only once. The J gene is TRBJ1-3, the V gene TRBV7-2; D is ambiguous. V was clipped by 2 bases and J by 4 bases, with 6 bases between them. Germline loops: CDR1 SGHTA, CDR2 FQGNSA. This CDR3 has 13 residues. The CDR3 loop is CASSLYSGNTIYF. CDR3 nucleotide sequence: TGTGCCAGCAGCTTATATTCGGGAAACACCATATATTTT.

In this sample, this clonotype turned up a few times. This chain uses TRBV20-1 with TRBJ2-1; 8 positions match TRBD2. J lost 0 bases, V lost 0 bases, and 16 bases had no gene match. Germline V gives CDR1 DFQATT, CDR2 SNEGSKA (reference sequence). CDR3 length equals 20 residues. Here the CDR3 DNA reads TGCAGTGCTAGAGATCCCCAGCGGGAGTCTCACTCAAGCTCCTACAATGAGCAGTTCTTC. This translates into CSARDPQRESHSSSYNEQFF.

This clonotype was seen many times. The CDR3 loop is CASSADGRGETQYF. The CDR3 coding sequence is TGTGCCAGCAGCGCAGACGGCCGTGGGGAGACCCAGTACTTC. The gene calls are TRBV9 and TRBJ2-5, with unresolved D. V shed 3 bases and J shed 5 bases, with 14 bases lying between them. The CDR3 runs to 14 residues. In germline, CDR1 is SGDLS, CDR2 YYNGEE.

This clonotype was recorded at least ten times. This chain links TRBV6-1 with TRBJ2-7; 9 bases agree with TRBD1. Trimming took 6 bases from V and 7 from J; bases not matched to a gene: 13. Germline loops: CDR1 MNHNS, CDR2 SASEGT. There are 15 residues in the CDR3. CDR3 DNA sequence: TGTGCCAGCAGAACAACGGACAGGGGAGCGGGGGAGCAGTACTTC. It yields the protein CASRTTDRGAGEQYF.

About this clonotype itself: A read error is possible here, since a much larger clone lies one base away. Because the CDR3 is missing its conserved closing phenylalanine or tryptophan, this is likely a read error. The chain's CDR3 is CSAGELGSYNEQFL. Written as DNA, the CDR3 is TGCAGCGCGGGGGAGCTCGGCTCCTACAATGAGCAGTTCCTC. The V call is TRBV20-1, the J call TRBJ2-1, with 7 bases identical to TRBD2. This CDR3 is 14 amino acids long. Germline V CDR1 and CDR2: DFQATT, SNEGSKA (reference sequence).

This chain joins TRBV20-1 and TRBJ2-2, with 7 nucleotides matching TRBD1. Germline V lookup: CDR1 DFQATT, CDR2 SNEGSKA (reference sequence). The CDR3 loop spans 15 amino acids. V was clipped by 1 base and J by 7 bases; unmatched bases: 9. The CDR3 DNA reads TGCAGTGCTAGAGTTCCGGGACAGTTATACGGGGAGCTGTTTTTT. Translated, it gives CSARVPGQLYGELFF.

This rearrangement joins TRBV30 to TRBJ2-2; D gene ambiguous. CDR3 length: 14 residues. Per the germline V gene, CDR1 is GTSNPN and CDR2 is SVGIG (reference sequence). The V gene lost 3 bases and the J gene lost 1 base, with 9 bases spanning the gap. The CDR3 bases are TGTGCCTGGAGATTGGTAGGGAACACCGGGGAGCTGTTTTTT. Its translation: CAWRLVGNTGELFF. The whole variable domain, filled in from reference TRBV30 and TRBJ2-2, reads SQTIHQWPATLVQPVGSPLSLECTVEGTSNPNLYWYRQAAGRGLQLLFYSVGIGQISSEVPQNLSASRPQDRQFILSSKKLLLSDSGFYLCAWRLVGNTGELFFGEGSRLTVL.

This clonotype was seen many times. V and J are TRBV13 and TRBJ2-1; D is ambiguous. CDR3 length: 14 amino acids. The germline V gene has CDR1 PRHDT and CDR2 FYEKMQ (reference sequence). The V and J ends lost 5 bases and 0 bases respectively, with 8 bases between them. The DNA for the CDR3 is TGTGCCAGCAGCCTCCGACGCTCCTACAATGAGCAGTTCTTC. Encoded protein: CASSLRRSYNEQFF.

This sequence joins TRBV12-3 or TRBV12-4 and TRBJ2-7; D possibly uses TRBD1 or TRBD2 (5 bases each). V was shortened by 4 bases and J by 7 bases, with 17 bases between the two germline ends. The CDR3 spans 14 residues. The CDR3 reads CASSYGQGVEEQYF. In DNA form, the CDR3 reads TGTGCCAGCAGTTACGGGCAGGGAGTCGAAGAGCAGTACTTC.

In this sample, this clonotype turned up many times. The chain carries TRBV19 and TRBJ2-1; 9 bases line up with TRBD1. Germline V lookup: CDR1 LNHDA, CDR2 SQIVND (reference sequence). This CDR3 contains 16 residues. Trimming at V came to 1 base and at J to 5 bases, leaving 6 bases not matched to a gene. This CDR3 is CASSIARDRANNEQFF. In DNA form, the CDR3 reads TGTGCCAGTAGTATAGCGCGGGACAGGGCTAACAATGAGCAGTTCTTC.

The J gene is TRBJ1-6, the V gene TRBV2; 7 nucleotides agree with TRBD1. With V trimmed by 3 bases and J by 5 bases, 4 bases remained unmatched. The CDR3 has 15 amino acids. Germline values: CDR1 SNHLY, CDR2 FYNNEI. The CDR3 region has the DNA TGTGCCAGCAGTGAGGCGGGACAGAATAATTCACCCCTCCACTTT. Protein sequence: CASSEAGQNNSPLHF.